This TCR beta chain came from a study of OX40 agonist ivuxolimab in advanced cancers. For the wider study: Ivuxolimab was an agonistic, fully human IgG2 monoclonal antibody directed against OX40 (CD134), a costimulatory receptor. Intravenous ivuxolimab was administered to patients every 2 weeks at six dose levels: 0.01, 0.1, 0.3, 1.5, 3 and 10 mg/kg. Among the 50 to 55 dose-escalation patients, some 20 had hepatocellular carcinoma, roughly 15 melanoma, 9 renal cell carcinoma and 9 head and neck cancer. The dose-escalation cohort was roughly 80% male with a mean age of approximately 60 years, ranging from roughly 20 to 85. Prior anti-PD-1, anti-PD-L1 or anti-CTLA-4 therapy was permitted, and checkpoint inhibitors had been received by roughly 42% of dose-escalation patients. Three dose-escalation patients achieved partial responses, one with hepatocellular carcinoma and two with cutaneous melanoma. Peripheral TCRbeta sequencing aimed to test whether ivuxolimab altered TCR sequence diversity and caused clonal T-cell expansion. The paper covers the monotherapy dose-escalation part of the phase I ivuxolimab trial, which included N = 52 patients. What the authors observed across the whole study: Low levels of normalized T-cell clonal expansion were also seen in some patients who did not respond. Which antigens the clonally expanded peripheral T cells were specific for was not determined. In the 0.1-3.0 mg/kg groups, partial responders were among the patients with the lowest normalized peripheral clonal expansion, particularly in CD8+ T cells. On average, CD8+ T cells showed more expanded clones than CD4+ T cells after ivuxolimab. At doses of 0.1 to 3.0 mg/kg, clonal expansion of both CD4+ and CD8+ T cells in blood was seen between baseline and week 6.

The trial excluded patients who had a history of autoimmune disease or were on systemic immunosuppression. In every dose cohort, peripheral blood was drawn for TCR sequencing at baseline, cycle 4 day 1, and cycle 7 day 1. The samples were taken from a phase I, first-in-human, multicenter, open-label dose-escalation trial of ivuxolimab. Adults with locally advanced or metastatic melanoma, renal cell, hepatocellular, or head and neck squamous cell carcinoma were enrolled in the trial. Before TCR sequencing, CD4+ and CD8+ T cells were separately sorted from peripheral blood. From a lookup of the germline V gene (reference sequence), CDR1 and CDR2 are MNHEY and SMNVEV. From its cysteine to its phenylalanine, the CDR3 spans 13 amino acids. Of all the DNA, just the CDR3 is kept, 39 bases in frame from base 1. Trimming costs V 6 bases and J 1 base, and their ends lie 8 bases apart. Genomic DNA was extracted from sorted cells for sequencing of the TCRbeta CDR3 region. The immunoSEQ Assay was used for sequencing of TCRbeta CDR3 regions. TCRdb mirrors the immuneACCESS table, restricted to in-frame sequences. Some clones are absent from its copies; in checked studies, under half trace to an unresolved V gene, and the reason for the others is unknown. This sample is represented by over 25,000 clones; approximately 85% of them were singletons. Jointly, the top ten make up 21% of the sample.

Notes on this clone: Its antigen is still unknown. No base qualities exist here, and no much larger clone lies one base off it.

The V and J genes are TRBV27 and TRBJ2-3; too little of a D gene remains to name it. Sequences were derived from CD4+ or CD8+ T cells sorted from blood, sampled in a trial of the OX40 agonist ivuxolimab. The source is an adult with an advanced solid tumor such as melanoma, head and neck, liver or kidney cancer. CDR3 sequence: CASSSPGTDTQYF. The DNA reads as follows: TGTGCCAGCAGCTCACCCGGCACAGATACGCAGTATTTT.